The subject of this entry is one T cell receptor (beta chain). The target antigen is unknown. This sample is part of a study of T cell responses to AZD1222 COVID-19 vaccine. General observations from the study: Females made up more of the donors, who were largely white British, and clonal diversity may have come out too low.

Measured with immunoSEQ multiplex PCR; TCRdb has only the in-frame clones, and not every one. The sample records some 92,000 clones, over 80% being singletons. The sequencing used peripheral blood, collected on day 0 of AZD1222 vaccination. The clonotype was recovered from an adult in good health.

Written as DNA, the CDR3 is TGTGCCAGCAGCGCCGAACAGGGGTTCCGCTATGGCTACACCTTC. Translated, it gives CASSAEQGFRYGYTF. The chain recombines TRBV9 with TRBJ1-2; 7 positions match TRBD1. This CDR3 contains 15 residues. Germline V lookup: CDR1 SGDLS, CDR2 YYNGEE. V lost 3 bases to trimming and J lost 4 bases; unmatched junction nucleotides: 9. Full variable domain (remainder filled in from reference TRBV9 and TRBJ1-2): DSGVTQTPKHLITATGQRVTLRCSPRSGDLSVYWYQQSLDQGLQFLIQYYNGEERAKGNILERFSAQQFPDLHSELNLSSLELGDSALYFCASSAEQGFRYGYTFGSGTRLTVV.